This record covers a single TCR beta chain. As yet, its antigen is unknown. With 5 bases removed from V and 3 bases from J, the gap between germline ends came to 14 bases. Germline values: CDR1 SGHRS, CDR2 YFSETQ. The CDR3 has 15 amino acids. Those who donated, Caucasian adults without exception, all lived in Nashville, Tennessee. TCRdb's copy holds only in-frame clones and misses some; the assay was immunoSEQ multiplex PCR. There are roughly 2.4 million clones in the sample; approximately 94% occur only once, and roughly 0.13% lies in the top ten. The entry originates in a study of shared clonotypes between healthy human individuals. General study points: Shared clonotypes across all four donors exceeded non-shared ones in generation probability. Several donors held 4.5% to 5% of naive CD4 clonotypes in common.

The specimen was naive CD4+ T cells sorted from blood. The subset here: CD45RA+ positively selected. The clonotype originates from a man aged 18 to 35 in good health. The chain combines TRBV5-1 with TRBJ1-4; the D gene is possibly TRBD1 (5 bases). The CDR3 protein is CASRLLGDSNEKLFF. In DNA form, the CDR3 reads TGCGCCAGCAGGCTCCTGGGGGATTCTAATGAAAAACTGTTTTTT.